The clone carrying this T cell receptor (beta chain) occurred many times. The antigen remains unidentified. This record comes from a study of T-cell reconstitution after alpha-beta-depleted transplantation in children. Study results and limitations: Several hundred expanded graft clones reportedly supplied alpha-beta T cells about two months after transplant. High day-60 TCRbeta diversity in some patients came from surviving recipient T cells and thymic progenitors. Newly generated T cells supplied most T-cell counts and diversity one year post-transplant.

It was with unique molecular identifiers that the TCRbeta library was prepared. Each CDR3 protein is one row after TCRdb ran MiXCR on the PCR reads. The sample has 550,000 to 800,000 distinct CDR3 sequences, around 13% seen once. Trimming took 3 bases from V and 3 from J; bases not matched to a gene: 6. The CDR3 consists of 14 residues. Germline values: CDR1 SGDLS, CDR2 YYNGEE. The genes are TRBV9 and TRBJ2-7; 7 bases fit TRBD1. This TCR was recovered from a girl aged 2-9 years with congenital amegakaryocytic thrombocytopenia, due to receive a stem cell transplant. Sequencing was performed on PBMCs, taken before TCRalphabeta/CD19-depleted stem cell transplant. CDR3 protein: CASSGEGQDYEQYF. As DNA, the CDR3 is TGTGCCAGCAGCGGTGAAGGACAGGACTACGAGCAGTACTTC.